The clone carrying this T cell receptor (beta chain) occurred a few times. Its target is unknown. The CDR3 has 11 residues. V dropped 5 bases and J dropped 5 bases, with 9 bases sitting between them. From germline, CDR1 is SQVTM and CDR2 ANQGSEA. This sample was taken from a study of T cell repertoires in cytomegalovirus infection. Study background: In public TCR beta signatures, there were indications of both CMV infection and matching HLA type.

Points from the study as a whole: Totalled public TCR beta family frequency picked out people who carried CMV plus the relevant HLA.

TCRdb redid the calling of the reads with MiXCR, one entry per CDR3 protein. The repertoire holds roughly 640,000 distinct CDR3 sequences, with less than 25% as singletons. This sequence joins TRBV29-1 and TRBJ1-2; the D is unclear. The TCR comes from a human donor in good health (CMV status not recorded). Some clones in this sample may be carry-over from other donors' samples. Sequenced: CD8+ T cells from PBMCs. The CDR3 reads CSVLGRYGYTF. CDR3 bases: TGCAGCGTTCTCGGACGGTATGGCTACACCTTC.